The sequence of this TCR beta chain was determined in a study of T cell responses to AZD1222 COVID-19 vaccine. Method: immunoSEQ multiplex PCR; TCRdb's copy keeps in-frame clones and lacks some. This table holds 85,000 to 100,000 clones, roughly 93% found once. Details on this clone: Its cognate antigen is unknown.

CDR1 and CDR2 (germline): SNHLY, FYNNEI. V shed 5 bases and J shed 5 bases, with 21 bases lying between them. The length of the CDR3 is 16 residues. General study findings and limits: Every sample of the repertoires postdated the peak T cell response. Spike-specific TCR breadth and depth rose after two AZD1222 doses. Nearly half of spike-specific TCRs reportedly target variant regions that are unmutated in the B.1.351 and B.1.1.7 variants.

The chain has TRBV2 and TRBJ1-2, with D unclear. Sequencing used peripheral blood, obtained on day 0 of AZD1222 vaccination. The source is an adult in good health. The CDR3 sequence is CASSSQREAAGYGYTF. The CDR3, as DNA: TGTGCCAGCAGTTCCCAGAGAGAGGCCGCGGGGTATGGCTACACCTTC.